A selection of T cell receptor beta chains follows, all from one sample in a study of blood T cell repertoires in COVID-19. Clones were read by immunoSEQ multiplex PCR, and TCRdb kept only the in-frame ones, dropping some. The sample yields 100,000 to 150,000 clones, roughly 90% seen once. Sequencing was done on a sample of peripheral blood. These receptors came from a man between 50 and 59 years old with active or convalescent COVID-19. Each CDR3 is given with its conserved first and last residue. Fields, in order: clone size, D gene, CDR3 length, J gene, V gene, CDR3 protein, CDR3 DNA. The D gene is left open where the match is weak. The size of a clone is reported for some rows only, either as once, few or many, or as a class for expanded clones.

-,-,14,TRBJ1-1,TRBV6-5,CASSYSTGNTEAFF,TGTGCCAGCAGTTACTCGACAGGGAACACTGAAGCTTTCTTT
-,-,13,TRBJ1-5,TRBV30,CAWTAGQSGPQHF,TGTGCCTGGACCGCCGGACAGAGCGGGCCCCAGCATTTT
few,TRBD2,13,TRBJ2-5,TRBV6-5,CATALAPQETQYF,TGTGCCACCGCACTAGCGCCTCAAGAGACCCAGTACTTC
-,TRBD1,13,TRBJ2-5,TRBV6-2/TRBV6-3,CASSDRDRETQYF,TGTGCCAGCAGCGACAGGGATAGAGAGACCCAGTACTTC
few,-,13,TRBJ2-4,TRBV6-6,CASREGAQNIQYF,TGTGCCAGCAGAGAAGGGGCTCAAAACATTCAGTACTTC
-,TRBD1,15,TRBJ2-4,TRBV6-5,CASRRTGIAKNIQYF,TGTGCCAGCAGGCGGACAGGGATAGCCAAAAACATTCAGTACTTC
-,-,14,TRBJ1-3,TRBV25-1,CASRITGQGNTIYF,TGTGCCAGCAGGATTACGGGACAAGGAAACACCATATATTTT
-,-,11,TRBJ2-5,TRBV13,CASSLQETQYF,TGTGCCAGCAGCCTGCAAGAGACCCAGTACTTC
once,-,15,TRBJ2-3,TRBV6-5,CASRRKGLRTDTQYF,TGTGCCAGCAGGCGAAAAGGACTACGCACAGATACGCAGTATTTT
-,TRBD2,13,TRBJ2-3,TRBV30,CAWVLAGADTQYF,TGTGCTTGGGTTCTAGCGGGAGCCGATACGCAGTATTTT
-,-,14,TRBJ1-6,TRBV30,CAWSVRRGNSPLHF,TGTGCCTGGAGTGTACGGAGGGGTAATTCACCCCTCCACTTT
few,-,15,TRBJ2-3,TRBV19,CASSIGGVSRDTQYF,TGTGCCAGTAGTATAGGCGGGGTATCAAGAGATACGCAGTATTTT
-,TRBD1,17,TRBJ2-5,TRBV19,CASSQRQGGLGEETQYF,TGTGCCAGTAGTCAAAGACAGGGGGGTTTGGGAGAAGAGACCCAGTACTTC
-,-,12,TRBJ1-2,TRBV30,CAWSRGHDGYTF,TGTGCCTGGAGTCGAGGACACGATGGCTACACCTTC
-,-,15,TRBJ1-5,TRBV19,CASSMRGLKNQPQHF,TGTGCCAGTAGTATGCGCGGGTTGAAGAATCAGCCCCAGCATTTT
-,-,13,TRBJ1-6,TRBV19,CASKDRAGSPLHF,TGTGCCAGTAAGGACCGCGCAGGGTCACCCCTCCACTTT
-,-,12,TRBJ1-1,TRBV19,CASRARGTEAFF,TGTGCCAGTAGGGCTAGAGGCACTGAAGCTTTCTTT
-,TRBD1,14,TRBJ2-2,TRBV28,CASSITGVAGELFF,TGTGCCAGCAGTATAACAGGGGTGGCCGGGGAGCTGTTTTTT
-,TRBD1,14,TRBJ2-7,TRBV5-1,CASSRDRSSYEQYF,TGCGCCAGCAGCCGGGACAGAAGCTCCTACGAGCAGTACTTC
-,TRBD1,15,TRBJ1-5,TRBV10-3,CAISDGQGVGQPQHF,TGTGCCATCAGTGACGGACAGGGAGTGGGTCAGCCCCAGCATTTT
once,-,14,TRBJ2-3,TRBV5-4,CASSLTKSTDTQYF,TGTGCCAGCAGCTTGACAAAGAGCACAGATACGCAGTATTTT
-,TRBD1,16,TRBJ1-4,TRBV5-1,CASSLRSDRGNEKLFF,TGCGCCAGCAGCTTGCGGTCTGACAGGGGGAATGAAAAACTGTTTTTT
-,TRBD1,14,TRBJ2-5,TRBV5-4,CASSRDRAQETQYF,TGTGCCAGCAGCCGGGACAGGGCACAAGAGACCCAGTACTTC
-,TRBD1,13,TRBJ1-2,TRBV10-3,CAISNLQGAGNTF,TGTGCCATCAGTAACTTACAGGGGGCCGGAAACACCTTC
once,-,12,TRBJ2-7,TRBV29-1,CSVSSPSYEQYF,TGCAGCGTTTCTTCCCCCTCCTACGAGCAGTACTTC
-,-,15,TRBJ2-2,TRBV9,CASSVQIINTGELFF,TGTGCCAGCAGCGTTCAGATTATAAACACCGGGGAGCTGTTTTTT
-,-,14,TRBJ2-1,TRBV5-1,CASSLVQATNEQFF,TGCGCCAGCAGCTTGGTTCAGGCCACCAATGAGCAGTTCTTC
-,-,13,TRBJ2-5,TRBV30,CAWSVSYQETQYF,TGTGCCTGGAGTGTGTCGTACCAAGAGACCCAGTACTTC
-,TRBD2,15,TRBJ2-1,TRBV2,CASLPSGGMNNEQFF,TGTGCCAGCCTCCCGAGCGGGGGTATGAACAATGAGCAGTTCTTC
once,-,12,TRBJ1-1,TRBV6-6,CASSYSQGEAFF,TGTGCCAGCAGTTACTCTCAGGGTGAAGCTTTCTTT
-,TRBD1,16,TRBJ1-1,TRBV15,CATSRVPGQGKTEAFF,TGTGCCACCAGCAGGGTTCCGGGACAGGGAAAGACTGAAGCTTTCTTT
-,-,14,TRBJ2-5,TRBV24-1,CATSRGARQETQYF,TGTGCCACCTCTCGGGGGGCAAGGCAAGAGACCCAGTACTTC
-,-,14,TRBJ2-7,TRBV5-6,CASSWGLLGGEQYF,TGTGCCAGCAGCTGGGGCTTATTGGGGGGCGAGCAGTACTTC
once,TRBD2,13,TRBJ2-1,TRBV7-2,CASSSGGFSEQFF,TGTGCCAGCAGCTCCGGGGGGTTCAGTGAGCAGTTCTTC
-,-,14,TRBJ2-7,TRBV10-3,CAISESPKTDEQYF,TGTGCCATCAGTGAGTCCCCCAAGACAGACGAGCAGTACTTC
-,TRBD2,14,TRBJ2-7,TRBV10-3,CATASGGASYEQYF,TGTGCCACCGCTAGCGGGGGGGCTTCCTACGAGCAGTACTTC
-,-,14,TRBJ1-5,TRBV5-1,CASSEWGRDQPQHF,TGCGCCAGCTCCGAATGGGGGCGGGATCAGCCCCAGCATTTT
-,TRBD1,14,TRBJ2-7,TRBV6-5,CASSRGQGSHEQYF,TGTGCCAGCAGTCGGGGACAGGGGTCCCACGAGCAGTACTTC
-,-,19,TRBJ2-7,TRBV27,CASSFLLGATDAATYEQYF,TGTGCCAGCAGTTTTCTTCTGGGGGCTACAGACGCGGCCACCTACGAGCAGTACTTC
-,-,13,TRBJ1-1,TRBV19,CASSNSLNTEAFF,TGTGCCAGTAGTAACAGTCTGAACACTGAAGCTTTCTTT
-,-,14,TRBJ2-1,TRBV24-1,CATSDSGLFSEQFF,TGTGCCACCAGTGATTCGGGACTCTTCAGTGAGCAGTTCTTC
-,TRBD1,17,TRBJ2-3,TRBV5-1,CASSLVAGQGIPDTQYF,TGCGCCAGCAGCTTGGTCGCGGGACAGGGGATCCCAGATACGCAGTATTTT
-,TRBD1,15,TRBJ2-1,TRBV2,CASRAGQGPYNEQFF,TGTGCCAGCAGGGCTGGACAGGGACCTTACAATGAGCAGTTCTTC
-,-,13,TRBJ1-1,TRBV7-2,CASSLRGNTEAFF,TGTGCCAGCAGCTTACGAGGGAACACTGAAGCTTTCTTT
-,-,15,TRBJ2-7,TRBV13,CASSYTGALVDEQYF,TGTGCCAGCAGCTACACGGGAGCACTCGTGGACGAGCAGTACTTC
-,-,13,TRBJ1-3,TRBV7-2,CASSSRVGNTIYF,TGTGCCAGCAGCTCCCGGGTAGGAAACACCATATATTTT
-,-,12,TRBJ1-1,TRBV28,CASRERVTEAFF,TGTGCCAGCAGGGAGAGGGTCACTGAAGCTTTCTTT
-,-,14,TRBJ1-1,TRBV3-1/TRBV3-2,CASSQGQGNTEAFF,TGTGCCAGCAGCCAAGGACAAGGGAACACTGAAGCTTTCTTT
-,-,12,TRBJ1-5,TRBV24-1,CATSDFGQPQHF,TGTGCCACCAGTGATTTCGGTCAGCCCCAGCATTTT
few,TRBD1,15,TRBJ1-5,TRBV15,CATSRDPGQGEPQHF,TGTGCCACCAGCAGAGATCCGGGACAGGGGGAGCCCCAGCATTTT
-,TRBD1,15,TRBJ1-6,TRBV6-2/TRBV6-3,CASSLQGWYNSPLHF,TGTGCCAGCAGTTTACAGGGGTGGTATAATTCACCCCTCCACTTT
-,-,13,TRBJ2-3,TRBV19,CASSMRGLDTQYF,TGTGCCAGTAGTATGCGAGGGTTGGATACGCAGTATTTT
-,TRBD2,13,TRBJ2-1,TRBV29-1,CSVDQGGGNEQFF,TGCAGCGTTGACCAGGGCGGGGGCAATGAGCAGTTCTTC
-,-,16,TRBJ2-1,TRBV9,CASSVAPASSYNEQFF,TGTGCCAGCAGCGTAGCTCCGGCTAGCTCCTACAATGAGCAGTTCTTC
-,TRBD1,16,TRBJ2-3,TRBV6-5,CASSSHRDRYTDTQYF,TGTGCCAGCAGTTCACACCGGGACAGATACACAGATACGCAGTATTTT
once,TRBD2,17,TRBJ2-5,TRBV9,CASSVAGAGGIQETQYF,TGTGCCAGCAGCGTAGCGGGCGCGGGGGGGATCCAAGAGACCCAGTACTTC
-,TRBD1,13,TRBJ1-1,TRBV27,CASSSTGGTEAFF,TGTGCCAGCAGTTCGACAGGGGGGACTGAAGCTTTCTTT
-,TRBD1,17,TRBJ1-1,TRBV5-1,CASSSYTLQGAGTEAFF,TGCGCCAGCAGCTCGTATACACTACAGGGGGCGGGCACTGAAGCTTTCTTT
-,TRBD2,15,TRBJ2-2,TRBV9,CASSVRTSDAGELFF,TGTGCCAGCAGCGTAAGGACTAGCGACGCCGGGGAGCTGTTTTTT
-,TRBD2,14,TRBJ2-1,TRBV5-1,CASSIGGSRDEQFF,TGCGCCAGCAGTATTGGCGGGAGTAGGGATGAGCAGTTCTTC